The 22 T cell receptor beta chains below come from one sample, sequenced in a study of human T cells and chemical hapten exposure. This sample's time point: pre-sensitization, week 0. Described treatment: therapeutic diphenylcyclopropenone sensitization with weekly scalp DPC. MiXCR was run by TCRdb on the RACE reads, yielding one entry per CDR3 protein. There are approximately 400,000 distinct CDR3 sequences in the sample; approximately 5.1% occur only once, and 2.5% to 3% lies in the top ten. The sample was whole blood, taken in connection with sensitization to the hapten diphenylcyclopropenone (DPC). The source is a woman aged 50 to 60 with alopecia areata. Some clones in this sample may be carry-over from other donors' samples.

The chain has TRBV29-1 and TRBJ1-2; D is undetermined. Germline CDR1 is SQVTM and CDR2 is ANQGSEA. The V gene lost 2 bases and the J gene lost 4 bases, with 11 bases spanning the gap. CDR3 length: 13 amino acids. CDR3 residues: CSVESEGGYGYTF. The DNA of the CDR3 is TGCAGCGTTGAATCGGAGGGAGGCTATGGCTACACCTTC.

This chain joins TRBV12-3 or TRBV12-4 and TRBJ1-1; D call uncertain. This CDR3 has 13 residues. V lost 5 bases and J 5 bases, leaving 12 bases between the germline ends. The CDR3 spells CASSPGLQTEAFF. The DNA of the CDR3 is TGTGCCAGCAGTCCAGGACTTCAAACTGAAGCTTTCTTT.

This clonotype was seen a handful of times. This chain joins TRBV7-2 and TRBJ2-7, with D perhaps matching TRBD2 (6 bases). Germline CDR1 is SGHTA and CDR2 is FQGNSA. The V gene lost 5 bases and the J gene lost 6 bases, with 20 bases spanning the gap. This CDR3 is 15 amino acids long. The CDR3 DNA reads as TGTGCCAGCAGCCCCCGTGGGACTCAACCGCTCGAGCAGTACTTC. Translating gives CASSPRGTQPLEQYF.

This clonotype was observed at least ten times. The rearrangement uses TRBV19 and TRBJ2-6; 8 bases align to TRBD1. V lost 6 bases, J lost 2 bases, and 3 bases stayed unmatched. Germline CDR1 LNHDA, CDR2 SQIVND (reference sequence). The CDR3 runs 15 residues. The DNA for the CDR3 is TGTGCCAGTAGGATACAGGGGGCTGGGGCCAACGTCCTGACTTTC. Residues: CASRIQGAGANVLTF.

This clonotype was observed at least ten times. The gene calls are TRBV18 and TRBJ2-7; D unresolved. This CDR3 comprises 13 residues. Per the germline V gene, CDR1 is KGHSH and CDR2 is LQKENI. Trimming left V 2 bases short and J 5 bases short, with 10 bases between. The CDR3 spells CASSPNGADEQYF. Written as DNA, the CDR3 is TGTGCCAGCTCACCAAACGGTGCCGACGAGCAGTACTTC.

J is TRBJ1-3 and V is TRBV7-2, with a possible D match to TRBD1 (6 bases). The germline CDR1 and CDR2 sequences are SGHTA and FQGNSA. The CDR3 runs to 14 residues. V gave up 3 bases and J gave up 2 bases, with 8 bases separating them. CDR3 in amino acids: CASSFGQTGNTIYF. The CDR3 DNA sequence: TGTGCCAGCAGCTTCGGACAGACTGGAAACACCATATATTTT.

This clonotype was counted at least ten times. CDR3: CASLGTSGTSSYNEQFF. CDR3 in DNA: TGTGCCAGTTTGGGGACTAGCGGGACGAGCTCCTACAATGAGCAGTTCTTC. The V gene is TRBV19, the J gene TRBJ2-1; 13 bases align to TRBD2. Germline CDR1 is LNHDA and CDR2 is SQIVND (reference sequence). This CDR3 has 17 residues. V gave up 8 bases and J gave up 0 bases; unmatched junction bases: 7.

This clonotype was recorded at least ten times. The rearrangement uses TRBV2 and TRBJ2-3, with D hard to call. The CDR3 length is 12 residues. Germline loops: CDR1 SNHLY, CDR2 FYNNEI. V gave up 4 bases and J gave up 6 bases, with 8 bases separating them. CDR3 DNA: TGTGCCAGCAGTGGCGGTGACGATACGCAGTATTTT. Protein sequence: CASSGGDDTQYF. Full variable domain (outside the CDR3, taken from reference TRBV2 and TRBJ2-3): EPEVTQTPSHQVTQMGQEVILRCVPISNHLYFYWYRQILGQKVEFLVSFYNNEISEKSEIFDDQFSVERPDGSNFTLKIRSTKLEDSAMYFCASSGGDDTQYFGPGTRLTVL.

This chain uses TRBV10-3 with TRBJ2-7, with 8 positions matching TRBD1. This CDR3 has 14 residues. V lost 5 bases, J lost 4 bases, and 7 bases stayed unmatched. Germline CDR1 reads ENHRY; CDR2 reads SYGVKD. The CDR3 coding sequence is TGTGCCATCAGTCAAAGGCAGGGGGCTTACGAGCAGTACTTC. Translating it yields CAISQRQGAYEQYF.

This chain joins TRBV7-3 and TRBJ2-5; no clear D gene. The CDR3 consists of 13 residues. CDR1 is SGHTA, CDR2 FQGTGA, per germline. Between the trimmed V and J ends, which lost 3 bases and 4 bases, there was a span of 9 bases. The chain's CDR3 is CASSFDLGETQYF. In nucleotides, the CDR3 is TGTGCCAGCAGCTTCGACTTGGGAGAGACCCAGTACTTC.

The chain has TRBV21-1 and TRBJ1-4. TRBV21-1 has pseudogene status. The CDR3 is made up of 14 amino acids. In DNA form, the CDR3 reads TGTGCCAGCAGCGATTTGGCTGTTAATGAAAAACTGTTTTTT. Its translation: CASSDLAVNEKLFF.

This chain joins TRBV7-8 and TRBJ1-2, with D unresolved. V was cut by 1 base and J by 7 bases, with 13 bases left in between. Germline V gene lookup returns CDR1 SGHVS and CDR2 FQNEAQ. The length of the CDR3 is 14 residues. CDR3: CASSLGAGAFGYTF. Written as DNA, the CDR3 is TGTGCCAGCAGCTTAGGGGCAGGCGCCTTTGGCTACACCTTC.

This clonotype was picked up a small number of times. The chain links TRBV15 to TRBJ2-7, with 7 nucleotides matching TRBD1. Losses at the gene ends were 4 bases for V and 0 bases for J; bases not matched to a gene: 6. Per germline, CDR1 LNHNV and CDR2 YYDKDF (reference sequence). This CDR3 is built from 15 residues. CDR3 DNA sequence: TGTGCCACCAGCATCGGCAGGGACAGCTCCTACGAGCAGTACTTC. This encodes CATSIGRDSSYEQYF.

Many counts were recorded for this clonotype. The CDR3 sequence: CASSTTGGPNTGELFF. DNA for the CDR3: TGTGCCAGCAGCACTACAGGGGGCCCTAACACCGGGGAGCTGTTTTTT. This sequence joins TRBV7-9 and TRBJ2-2; 9 bases match TRBD1. This CDR3 is built from 16 residues. Trimming at V came to 5 bases and at J to 2 bases, leaving 6 bases not matched to a gene. The germline V gene has CDR1 SEHNR and CDR2 FQNEAQ (reference sequence).

This clonotype was observed a handful of times. V usage is TRBV2 and J usage is TRBJ2-7, with D possibly TRBD2 on 6 matching bases. Trimming shortened V by 6 bases and J by 0 bases, and 12 bases separated the two germline ends. Germline V gene lookup returns CDR1 SNHLY and CDR2 FYNNEI. The CDR3 extends over 14 amino acids. The CDR3 loop reads CASSSGTLSYEQYF. Written as DNA, the CDR3 is TGTGCCAGCAGCTCCGGGACTCTCTCCTACGAGCAGTACTTC.

This clonotype showed up many times. The chain couples TRBV20-1 to TRBJ1-1, with D perhaps TRBD1 (6 bases). The CDR3 consists of 13 residues. In germline, CDR1 is DFQATT, CDR2 SNEGSKA (reference sequence). Between the trimmed V and J ends, which lost 6 bases and 0 bases, there was a span of 11 bases. CDR3 in amino acids: CSATTGLNTEAFF. The CDR3 nucleotides read TGCAGTGCCACAACAGGGTTGAACACTGAAGCTTTCTTT.

This clonotype was counted between two and nine times. In DNA form, the CDR3 reads TGTGCCAGCAGTTTAGGAGGGGGGGCCCAGTACTTC. Translation gives CASSLGGGAQYF. The chain couples TRBV27 to TRBJ2-5; D might be TRBD2 (7 bases). The V and J ends lost 2 bases and 9 bases respectively, with 10 bases between them. Per the germline V gene, CDR1 is MNHEY and CDR2 is SMNVEV (reference sequence). The CDR3 sequence is 12 residues long.

The sample holds many counts of this clonotype. The chain joins TRBV2 to TRBJ2-7, with D tentatively TRBD1 (6 bases). Between the trimmed V and J ends, which lost 3 bases and 3 bases, there was a span of 15 bases. The CDR3 length is 15 residues. Germline CDR1 and CDR2: SNHLY and FYNNEI. CDR3 bases: TGTGCCAGCAGTGAGACCCCGGGCAGGGGCTACGAGCAGTACTTC. Translated: CASSETPGRGYEQYF.

The chain employs TRBV28 and TRBJ2-3; D may match TRBD1 or TRBD2 (5 bases each). CDR1 and CDR2 from the germline V gene are MDHEN and SYDVKM. The CDR3 runs to 14 residues. V lost 2 bases, J lost 9 bases, and 15 bases lay in between. CDR3 residues: CASSLGWDLSTQYF. CDR3 nucleotide sequence: TGTGCCAGCAGTTTAGGTTGGGACCTATCGACGCAGTATTTT. Full variable domain (missing parts from reference TRBV28 and TRBJ2-3): DVKVTQSSRYLVKRTGEKVFLECVQDMDHENMFWYRQDPGLGLRLIYFSYDVKMKEKGDIPEGYSVSREKKERFSLILESASTNQTSMYLCASSLGWDLSTQYFGPGTRLTVL.

The chain links TRBV5-1 to TRBJ2-7; 15 bases line up with TRBD2. CDR3 length equals 18 residues. After removal of 4 bases from V and 6 bases from J, the junction contained 14 bases not matched to a gene. The germline V gene has CDR1 SGHRS and CDR2 YFSETQ. CDR3 loop: CASSPAPPWTSGGGEQYF. The DNA for the CDR3 is TGCGCCAGCAGCCCTGCTCCCCCGTGGACTAGCGGGGGGGGCGAGCAGTACTTC.

J is TRBJ2-1 and V is TRBV5-5; D uncertain. Germline CDR1 is SGHKS and CDR2 is YYEKEE (reference sequence). CDR3 length equals 13 residues. Trimming left V 6 bases short and J 6 bases short, with 13 bases between. CDR3 DNA sequence: TGTGCCAGCAAGCTGGCCATCCTCAATGAGCAGTTCTTC. Translating it yields CASKLAILNEQFF.

This clonotype has just a few counts. The J gene is TRBJ2-5, the V gene TRBV6-5; 11 bases are a match to TRBD2. This CDR3 is built from 16 residues. Germline CDR1 MNHEY, CDR2 SVGAGI. V shed 6 bases and J 3 bases; nucleotides not matched to a gene: 9. CDR3 loop: CASSILAGGPEETQYF. CDR3 bases: TGTGCCAGCAGCATTTTAGCGGGAGGGCCTGAAGAGACCCAGTACTTC.